Listed below are T cell receptor beta chains from one sample, sequenced in a study of cytomegalovirus exposure and HLA in healthy donors. Assay: immunoSEQ multiplex PCR; the TCRdb copy retains only in-frame clones and omits some. Among roughly 300,000 clones listed, 75% to 90% were seen once. Sequenced sample: PBMCs. These receptors were taken from a woman younger than 30 in good health and CMV-seronegative. Each CDR3 is given with its conserved first and last residue. Each record gives: J gene, V gene, D gene, clone size, CDR3 protein, CDR3 DNA. The D gene is left open where the match is weak. Size tells how often a clone was seen (once, few, many) or the class of an expanded clone, and some rows leave it out.

TRBJ2-1 TRBV11-3 TRBD1 NA CASSFDRGVGNEQFF TGTGCCAGCAGCTTCGACAGGGGGGTAGGCAATGAGCAGTTCTTC
TRBJ2-7 TRBV4-2 NA NA CASSQGTYDRSHDEQYF TGTGCCAGCAGCCAAGGTACTTATGACAGGAGCCACGACGAGCAGTACTTC
TRBJ2-7 TRBV6-1 TRBD1 NA CASRRTGTTYEQYF TGTGCCAGCAGGAGGACAGGGACGACCTACGAGCAGTACTTC
TRBJ2-6 TRBV7-9 NA once CASSDIGTLVSSGANVLTF TGTGCCAGCAGTGATATCGGGACACTAGTAAGCTCTGGGGCCAACGTCCTGACTTTC
TRBJ2-1 TRBV6-5 TRBD2 NA CASSYSWLAGGNEQFF TGTGCCAGCAGTTACTCTTGGCTAGCGGGAGGCAATGAGCAGTTCTTC
TRBJ1-5 TRBV19 NA NA CASSIAGGSDQPQHF TGTGCCAGTAGTATTGCGGGCGGTTCCGATCAGCCCCAGCATTTT
TRBJ2-5 TRBV10-3 TRBD1 NA CAISESGTGGRETQYF TGTGCCATCAGTGAATCCGGGACAGGGGGGCGAGAGACCCAGTACTTC
TRBJ1-2 TRBV27 NA NA CASRLGGAQGGYTF TGTGCCAGCAGACTGGGGGGGGCCCAAGGTGGCTACACCTTC
TRBJ2-1 TRBV28 NA NA CASSFWGEGSRLAYNEQFF TGTGCCAGCAGTTTTTGGGGGGAAGGTAGTCGGTTGGCCTACAATGAGCAGTTCTTC
TRBJ1-1 TRBV9 NA NA CASSLQAGVNTEAFF TGTGCCAGCAGCCTCCAGGCAGGGGTGAACACTGAAGCTTTCTTT
TRBJ1-4 TRBV15 NA NA CATSSKGDEKLFF TGTGCCACCAGCAGTAAGGGGGACGAAAAACTGTTTTTT
TRBJ2-5 TRBV27 NA NA CASRPPGLETQYF TGTGCCAGCAGGCCCCCGGGGTTGGAGACCCAGTACTTC
TRBJ2-7 TRBV5-5 TRBD2 NA CASSAGGSGGYEQYF TGTGCCAGCAGCGCAGGAGGTAGCGGGGGTTACGAGCAGTACTTC
TRBJ2-4 TRBV5-1 TRBD1 NA CASSLEGQGLIAKNIQYF TGCGCCAGCAGCTTGGAAGGACAGGGACTTATAGCCAAAAACATTCAGTACTTC
TRBJ2-1 TRBV9 TRBD2 NA CASSVVGTSGMSHNEQFF TGTGCCAGCAGCGTAGTAGGGACTAGCGGGATGTCTCACAATGAGCAGTTCTTC
TRBJ2-7 TRBV5-6 TRBD2 NA CASSLTSDYEQYF TGTGCCAGCAGCTTGACTAGCGACTACGAGCAGTACTTC
TRBJ2-7 TRBV4-3 NA NA CASSQDETGPYEQYF TGCGCCAGCAGCCAAGACGAGACAGGTCCCTACGAGCAGTACTTC
TRBJ2-6 TRBV15 NA NA CATSPRGAQAGANVLTF TGTGCCACCAGCCCGCGCGGGGCGCAAGCTGGGGCCAACGTCCTGACTTTC
TRBJ2-3 TRBV5-8 NA NA CASSLRASASPDTQYF TGTGCCAGCAGCTTACGGGCTAGCGCGTCGCCAGATACGCAGTATTTT
TRBJ1-1 TRBV7-2 NA NA CASSPRRAPNTEAFF TGTGCCAGCAGCCCCCGGAGGGCCCCGAACACTGAAGCTTTCTTT
TRBJ2-5 TRBV5-6 TRBD1 NA CASSFSTGAETQYF TGTGCCAGCAGCTTTTCGACAGGGGCAGAGACCCAGTACTTC
TRBJ2-7 TRBV5-4 NA NA CASSRGDYEQYF TGTGCCAGCAGCCGGGGAGATTACGAGCAGTACTTC
TRBJ2-5 TRBV9 NA NA CASSAEQGPEWGTQYF TGTGCCAGCAGCGCCGAACAGGGTCCTGAGTGGGGGACCCAGTACTTC
TRBJ2-5 TRBV2 TRBD2 NA CASSEGTSGRRAETQYF TGTGCCAGCAGTGAGGGGACTAGCGGGAGGAGGGCAGAGACCCAGTACTTC
TRBJ1-1 TRBV6-4 NA NA CASRAGVGTEAFF TGTGCCAGCAGGGCCGGGGTGGGCACTGAAGCTTTCTTT
TRBJ1-1 TRBV10-3 NA NA CAISEGEGLNTEAFF TGTGCCATCAGTGAGGGGGAGGGATTGAACACTGAAGCTTTCTTT
TRBJ1-4 TRBV7-9 NA NA CASSSEGNEKLFF TGTGCCAGCAGCTCAGAGGGCAATGAAAAACTGTTTTTT
TRBJ2-2 TRBV27 NA few CASSTYEAAGELFF TGTGCCAGCAGTACATACGAGGCTGCCGGGGAGCTGTTTTTT
TRBJ2-2 TRBV5-4 TRBD2 NA CASSLAPGGPPGELFF TGTGCCAGCAGCTTGGCCCCGGGAGGGCCTCCCGGGGAGCTGTTTTTT
TRBJ1-4 TRBV18 TRBD1 NA CASSPTGDPNEKLFF TGTGCCAGCTCCCCCACAGGGGACCCTAATGAAAAACTGTTTTTT
TRBJ2-3 TRBV7-9 NA NA CASSPEGSSTDTQYF TGTGCCAGCAGCCCCGAGGGTTCTAGCACAGATACGCAGTATTTT
TRBJ2-1 TRBV5-1 NA NA CASSFLPPDNEQFF TGCGCCAGCAGCTTCCTCCCCCCAGACAATGAGCAGTTCTTC
TRBJ1-5 TRBV5-6 TRBD1 once CASSHSPGTGGDNQPQHF TGTGCCAGCAGCCATAGTCCCGGGACAGGGGGTGACAATCAGCCCCAGCATTTT
TRBJ1-1 TRBV27 NA NA CATKSIPPGDTEAFF TGTGCTACCAAATCCATACCCCCGGGGGACACTGAAGCTTTCTTT
TRBJ2-5 TRBV10-3 TRBD2 NA CAISESRDYAQETQYF TGTGCCATCAGTGAGTCGAGGGACTACGCACAAGAGACCCAGTACTTC
TRBJ1-2 TRBV6-1 NA NA CASSQQTLYGYTF TGTGCCAGCAGCCAACAGACCCTCTATGGCTACACCTTC
TRBJ1-2 TRBV5-4 TRBD1 NA CASSSRTGAFHYGYTF TGTGCCAGCAGCTCCCGGACAGGAGCCTTCCACTATGGCTACACCTTC
TRBJ1-1 TRBV6-5 NA few CASSYRVSTEAFF TGTGCCAGCAGCTATCGGGTGAGCACTGAAGCTTTCTTT
TRBJ1-5 TRBV14 NA NA CASSQIRGGPQHF TGTGCCAGCAGCCAAATCCGGGGGGGGCCCCAGCATTTT
TRBJ1-2 TRBV6-6 NA NA CASSIPGQLRTYGYTF TGTGCCAGCAGTATACCCGGACAGCTACGAACATATGGCTACACCTTC
TRBJ2-3 TRBV7-9 TRBD1 NA CASSQPTGGAGDTQYF TGTGCCAGCAGCCAGCCGACAGGGGGCGCGGGAGATACGCAGTATTTT
TRBJ2-7 TRBV19 NA NA CASSLLPGGAREQYF TGTGCCAGTAGTCTCCTCCCTGGTGGGGCGCGTGAGCAGTACTTC
TRBJ2-7 TRBV28 TRBD2 many CASSSPSGRALLWQYF TGTGCCAGCAGTTCCCCGAGCGGGAGGGCCCTACTCTGGCAGTACTTC
TRBJ2-5 TRBV7-7 NA NA CASSPDQETQYF TGTGCCAGCAGCCCAGATCAAGAGACCCAGTACTTC
TRBJ1-2 TRBV4-2 TRBD1 NA CASSQGDRERGGYTF TGTGCCAGCAGCCAAGGGGACAGGGAACGTGGTGGCTACACCTTC